One TCR beta chain is described in this entry. Profiling relied on immunoSEQ multiplex PCR, and the TCRdb table lists in-frame clones only, not all of them. The table has around 200,000 clones, about three quarters seen once. The data derive from a study of blood T cell repertoires in COVID-19. Study background: COVID-19 samples collected from the United States, Italy and Spain covered acute and convalescent phases. PBMCs, B-cell-depleted T cells, or T cells provided the cDNA or gDNA that made up the material.

V was pared by 3 bases and J by 2 bases, with 8 bases between. In germline, CDR1 is MNHEY, CDR2 SMNVEV (reference sequence). The CDR3 runs 15 residues. The sequenced material came from peripheral blood. This chain uses TRBV27 with TRBJ2-6; a possible D gene is TRBD1 (5 bases). The clonotype comes from a woman in her 70s with acute or convalescent COVID-19. This chain's CDR3 is CASSFSRAGANVLTF. The CDR3, as DNA: TGTGCCAGCAGTTTCTCCAGGGCTGGGGCCAACGTCCTGACTTTC.